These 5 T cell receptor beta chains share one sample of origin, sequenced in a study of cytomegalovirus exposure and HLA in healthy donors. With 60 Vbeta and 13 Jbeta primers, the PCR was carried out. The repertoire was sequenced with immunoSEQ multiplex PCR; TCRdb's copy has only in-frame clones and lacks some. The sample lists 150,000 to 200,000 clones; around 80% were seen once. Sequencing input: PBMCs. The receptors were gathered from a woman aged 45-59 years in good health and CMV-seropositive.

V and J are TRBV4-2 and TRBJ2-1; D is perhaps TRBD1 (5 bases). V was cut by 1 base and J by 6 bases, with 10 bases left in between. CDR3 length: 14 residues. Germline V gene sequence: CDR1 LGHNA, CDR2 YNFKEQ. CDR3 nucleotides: TGTGCCAGCAGCCAAGCGACAGACGGCAATGAGCAGTTCTTC. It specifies CASSQATDGNEQFF.

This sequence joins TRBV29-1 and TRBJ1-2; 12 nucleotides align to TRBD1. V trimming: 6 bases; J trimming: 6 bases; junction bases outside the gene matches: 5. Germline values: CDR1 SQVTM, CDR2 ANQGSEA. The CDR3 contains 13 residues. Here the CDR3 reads CSVWGQGAHGYTF. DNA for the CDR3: TGCAGCGTGTGGGGACAGGGGGCGCATGGCTACACCTTC.

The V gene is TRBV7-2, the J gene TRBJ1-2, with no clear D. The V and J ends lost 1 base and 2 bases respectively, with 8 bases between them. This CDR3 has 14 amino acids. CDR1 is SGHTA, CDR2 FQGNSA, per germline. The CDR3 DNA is TGTGCCAGCAGCTTAGAAGTAGCAAACTATGGCTACACCTTC. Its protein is CASSLEVANYGYTF.

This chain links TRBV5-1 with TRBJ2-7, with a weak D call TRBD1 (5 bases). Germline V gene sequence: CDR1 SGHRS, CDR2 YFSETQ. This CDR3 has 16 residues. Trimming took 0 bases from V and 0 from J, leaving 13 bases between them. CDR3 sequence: CASSLAGVTASYEQYF. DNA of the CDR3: TGCGCCAGCAGCTTGGCCGGTGTGACAGCCTCCTACGAGCAGTACTTC. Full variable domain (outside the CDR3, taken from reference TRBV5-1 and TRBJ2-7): KAGVTQTPRYLIKTRGQQVTLSCSPISGHRSVSWYQQTPGQGLQFLFEYFSETQRNKGNFPGRFSGRQFSNSRSEMNVSTLELGDSALYLCASSLAGVTASYEQYFGPGTRLTVT.

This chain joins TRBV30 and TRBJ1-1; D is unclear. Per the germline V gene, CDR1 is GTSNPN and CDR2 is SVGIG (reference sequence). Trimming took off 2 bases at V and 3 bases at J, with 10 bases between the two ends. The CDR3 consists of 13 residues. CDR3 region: CAWSPDIYTEAFF. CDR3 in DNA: TGTGCCTGGAGTCCAGACATTTACACTGAAGCTTTCTTT.